This TCR beta chain was identified during a study of beta chain features in type 1 diabetes. Whole-study context: Healthy donors and patients had similar age, gender and cell yields. Broader study findings: All four CD4+ subsets of Type 1 diabetes patients contained TCRB CDR3s that were moderately but significantly shorter.

The CDR3 runs 16 residues. Germline loops: CDR1 MNHEY, CDR2 SVGAGI. Trimming took 0 bases from V and 4 from J; bases not matched to a gene: 2. The table lists this clone with a few counts. Antigen: not known. Every bit of the isolated RNA underwent reverse transcription, so sequencing read expressed TCRB transcripts. Using immunoSEQ multiplex PCR, the repertoire was profiled, and TCRdb retains in-frame clones only, with some absent. The sample lists over 600,000 clones; 9.5% to 15% were seen once. The rearrangement links TRBV6-5 to TRBJ2-3, with 12 bases lining up with TRBD1. Material: naive CD4+ T cells from blood. This TCR was sampled from a man aged 25 to 40 with type 1 diabetes. This CDR3 is CASSYSGTGGPDTQYF. In DNA, the CDR3 is TGTGCCAGCAGTTACTCTGGGACAGGGGGCCCAGATACGCAGTATTTT.